This T cell receptor (beta chain) appears in the sequencing data of a study of blood T cells in healthy people across ages. The CDR3 contains 17 residues. CDR1 and CDR2 from the germline V gene are MNHEY and SVGAGI. It was with a sample-barcoded 5' primer and a J-beta primer mix that a second PCR of roughly 6 to 12 cycles was run. Via MiXCR, TCRdb re-called the 5' RACE reads, giving one row per CDR3 protein. The repertoire consists of 700,000 to 1,000,000 distinct CDR3 sequences, with around 43% occurring once and the leading ten covering around 18%. Material for sequencing was blood. This clonotype originated in a man in his sixties in good health. This rearrangement joins TRBV6-5 to TRBJ2-7; TRBD1 agrees at 10 bases. The DNA end lines up better with TRBJ2-5; the J call may be wrong. DNA for the CDR3: TGTGCCAGCAGTTACTCGAAGGGACAGGGGATAGGAGAGACCCAGTACTTC. Translated: CASSYSKGQGIGETQYF.